The 27 T cell receptor beta chains in this list originate from one sample, sequenced in a study of T cell responses to AZD1222 COVID-19 vaccine. Repertoires were generated with immunoSEQ multiplex PCR, while TCRdb's copy carries only in-frame clones and drops some. The repertoire includes 95,000 to 100,000 clones, approximately 90% of them detected once, and about 8.1% sits in the top ten. Specimen: peripheral blood, collected 28 days after the second AZD1222 dose. Receptors were obtained from an adult who received the AZD1222 COVID-19 vaccine.

V gene TRBV11-2 combines with J gene TRBJ2-2, with TRBD1 identical over 7 bases. This CDR3 is built from 18 residues. With V trimmed by 1 base and J by 5 bases, 13 bases remained unmatched. Germline CDR1 SGHAT, CDR2 FQNNGV. CDR3 region: CASSLVHRTGYGTGELFF. CDR3 coding DNA: TGTGCCAGCAGCTTAGTTCATAGGACAGGCTATGGTACCGGGGAGCTGTTTTTT.

This rearrangement joins TRBV27 to TRBJ2-7; TRBD1 matches 11 bases. The CDR3 runs to 15 residues. V was pared by 3 bases and J by 2 bases, with 3 bases of the junction left unmatched. Germline V gene data show CDR1 as MNHEY and CDR2 as SMNVEV (reference sequence). CDR3 residues: CASSFLGQGAYEQYF. The CDR3 nucleotides are TGTGCCAGCAGTTTTCTGGGACAGGGGGCCTACGAGCAGTACTTC.

The V call is TRBV28, the J call TRBJ1-5, with 10 bases identical to TRBD1. The germline gives CDR1 MDHEN, CDR2 SYDVKM. This CDR3 spans 17 amino acids. The trim removed 6 bases at V and 2 bases at J, leaving 10 bases unmatched. CDR3 nucleotides: TGTGCCAGCAGCCCCCGGGGGACAGGGGTGGGCAATCAGCCCCAGCATTTT. Residues: CASSPRGTGVGNQPQHF. The complete variable domain, with remaining parts taken from reference TRBV28 and TRBJ1-5, reads DVKVTQSSRYLVKRTGEKVFLECVQDMDHENMFWYRQDPGLGLRLIYFSYDVKMKEKGDIPEGYSVSREKKERFSLILESASTNQTSMYLCASSPRGTGVGNQPQHFGDGTRLSIL.

The chain is built from TRBV6-5 and TRBJ2-1, with 14 bases lining up with TRBD2. From germline, CDR1 is MNHEY and CDR2 SVGAGI. CDR3 length: 15 residues. Losses at the gene ends were 4 bases for V and 10 bases for J; bases not matched to a gene: 6. The CDR3 protein is CASSSGTSGRQEQFF. CDR3 coding DNA: TGTGCCAGCAGTTCCGGGACTAGCGGGAGACAAGAGCAGTTCTTC.

CDR3 sequence: CASGSTVGPLEQYF. As DNA, the CDR3 is TGTGCCAGTGGCAGCACGGTGGGTCCCCTCGAGCAGTACTTC. The V call is TRBV19, the J call TRBJ2-7; no firm D call. The germline gives CDR1 LNHDA, CDR2 SQIVND (reference sequence). The V gene lost 8 bases and the J gene lost 6 bases, with 20 bases spanning the gap. The length of the CDR3 is 14 residues.

The chain has TRBV19 and TRBJ2-5; TRBD1 is a possible D gene (6 bases). The DNA end is more similar to TRBJ2-7, so the J call may be wrong. CDR3 length: 13 amino acids. Germline loops: CDR1 LNHDA, CDR2 SQIVND (reference sequence). CDR3 in amino acids: CATARQGTYEQYF. In nucleotides, the CDR3 is TGTGCCACAGCCCGGCAGGGGACCTACGAGCAGTACTTC.

The chain employs TRBV6-1 and TRBJ2-2; D not resolved. This CDR3 comprises 16 residues. The ends were cut back, 3 bases at V and 3 bases at J, with 14 bases in the middle. The germline V gene encodes CDR1 MNHNS and CDR2 SASEGT. CDR3 loop: CASSEGTPVHTGELFF. The CDR3 DNA sequence: TGTGCCAGCAGTGAGGGAACACCCGTCCACACCGGGGAGCTGTTTTTT.

This chain joins TRBV19 and TRBJ1-1; 7 bases map to TRBD1. Germline V CDR1 and CDR2: LNHDA, SQIVND (reference sequence). CDR3 size: 17 residues. The V and J ends lost 5 bases and 1 base, in that order; junction bases with no gene match: 13. The CDR3 region is CASSFPAGGKANTEAFF. CDR3 nucleotide sequence: TGTGCCAGTAGTTTCCCGGCAGGGGGAAAGGCGAACACTGAAGCTTTCTTT.

This chain uses TRBV5-1 with TRBJ1-2; D is unresolved. CDR1 and CDR2 from the germline V gene are SGHRS and YFSETQ. This CDR3 has 14 amino acids. Trimming cost V 5 bases and J 1 base, with 12 bases left between them. CDR3 amino acids: CASSPDESNYGYTF. In nucleotides, the CDR3 is TGCGCCAGCAGTCCCGACGAGAGTAACTATGGCTACACCTTC.

J is TRBJ1-2 and V is TRBV11-2; D is possibly TRBD1 (6 bases). Trimming took off 2 bases at V and 7 bases at J, with 20 bases between the two ends. CDR3 length: 16 residues. Germline V CDR1 and CDR2: SGHAT, FQNNGV. The CDR3 sequence is CASSLRQGLSLSGYTF. The DNA of the CDR3 is TGTGCCAGCAGCTTACGGCAGGGGTTATCCTTAAGTGGCTACACCTTC. The full variable domain, completed using reference TRBV11-2 and TRBJ1-2, is EAGVAQSPRYKIIEKRQSVAFWCNPISGHATLYWYQQILGQGPKLLIQFQNNGVVDDSQLPKDRFSAERLKGVDSTLKIQPAKLEDSAVYLCASSLRQGLSLSGYTFGSGTRLTVV.

Note on this clone: Germline and junction disagree at one end, which may indicate a read error. The chain joins TRBV13 to TRBJ2-3; 13 nucleotides align to TRBD2. Germline V gene sequence: CDR1 PRHDT, CDR2 FYEKMQ (reference sequence). The CDR3 contains 16 residues. The CDR3 nucleotides read TGTGCCAGCAGCCTAGGACTAGCGGGAGAGACAGATACGCAGTATTTT. Translation gives CASSLGLAGETDTQYF.

This rearrangement joins TRBV24-1 to TRBJ1-1; no clear D gene. CDR3 length: 11 amino acids. Per the germline V gene, CDR1 is KGHDR and CDR2 is SFDVKD. V shed 9 bases and J shed 6 bases, with 10 bases lying between them. The CDR3 here is CATGDRPEAFF. The CDR3 nucleotides read TGTGCCACCGGAGACCGCCCTGAAGCTTTCTTT.

V gene TRBV6-5 combines with J gene TRBJ1-2; D not resolved. Germline CDR1 MNHEY, CDR2 SVGAGI. CDR3 length: 13 amino acids. V lost 2 bases to trimming and J lost 8 bases, with 12 bases between them. CDR3 in DNA: TGTGCCAGCAGTTACGGCATAGCTATGGGCTACACCTTC. It specifies CASSYGIAMGYTF.

This sequence joins TRBV24-1 and TRBJ2-5, with D perhaps given as TRBD1 or TRBD2 (5 bases each). CDR3 length equals 13 residues. V gave up 1 base and J gave up 6 bases, with 8 bases separating them. The germline gives CDR1 KGHDR, CDR2 SFDVKD. The CDR3 region is CATSDFEGQTQYF. CDR3 nucleotides: TGTGCCACCAGTGATTTCGAGGGACAGACCCAGTACTTC.

The chain employs TRBV29-1 and TRBJ2-2; D tentatively fits TRBD1 or TRBD2 (6 bases each). Trimming took off 4 bases at V and 7 bases at J, with 16 bases between the two ends. The CDR3 consists of 14 residues. Per germline, CDR1 SQVTM and CDR2 ANQGSEA. The CDR3 DNA reads as TGCAGCGTTGGCACGGGGGCGCGAGACGGGGAGCTGTTTTTT. It translates to CSVGTGARDGELFF.

This chain connects TRBV19 to TRBJ1-1; no definite D call. The germline CDR1 and CDR2 sequences are LNHDA and SQIVND (reference sequence). V was shortened by 8 bases and J by 1 base, with 17 bases between the two germline ends. The CDR3 length is 15 residues. This CDR3 reads CASGVIHPQNTEAFF. The CDR3, as DNA: TGTGCCAGTGGTGTGATTCACCCCCAGAACACTGAAGCTTTCTTT. Together with reference TRBV19 and TRBJ1-1, the CDR3 gives the full variable domain: DGGITQSPKYLFRKEGQNVTLSCEQNLNHDAMYWYRQDPGQGLRLIYYSQIVNDFQKGDIAEGYSVSREKKESFPLTVTSAQKNPTAFYLCASGVIHPQNTEAFFGQGTRLTVV.

V usage is TRBV11-2 and J usage is TRBJ1-5; D call uncertain. The CDR3 loop spans 13 amino acids. The V and J ends lost 0 bases and 4 bases respectively, with 4 bases between them. Germline values: CDR1 SGHAT, CDR2 FQNNGV. This CDR3 reads CASSLDLNQPQHF. CDR3 DNA: TGTGCCAGCAGCTTAGATTTAAATCAGCCCCAGCATTTT.

The J gene is TRBJ2-2, the V gene TRBV7-9, with 7 bases identical to TRBD1. The V and J ends lost 2 bases and 4 bases, in that order; junction bases with no gene match: 7. The CDR3 covers 16 residues. Germline CDR1 is SEHNR and CDR2 is FQNEAQ (reference sequence). CDR3 in amino acids: CASSLQTGPLTGELFF. For the CDR3, the DNA is TGTGCCAGCAGCTTACAGACAGGGCCCCTCACCGGGGAGCTGTTTTTT.

This clone was seen a single time. The genes are TRBV19 and TRBJ2-3; perhaps D is TRBD1 or TRBD2 (5 bases each). V dropped 2 bases and J dropped 8 bases, with 14 bases sitting between them. CDR1 and CDR2 from the germline V gene are LNHDA and SQIVND (reference sequence). The CDR3 spans 14 residues. The CDR3 nucleotides are TGTGCCAGTAGTATAAACCAAGAGGGGAGTACGCAGTATTTT. Translating it yields CASSINQEGSTQYF.

This clone was seen a single time. This chain links TRBV18 with TRBJ1-3, with D uncertain. Germline V gene data show CDR1 as KGHSH and CDR2 as LQKENI. This CDR3 region has 16 residues. V gave up 2 bases and J gave up 0 bases, with 11 bases separating them. This CDR3 reads CASSPYDSSSGNTIYF. For the CDR3, the DNA is TGTGCCAGCTCACCATACGACTCCTCCTCTGGAAACACCATATATTTT.

This clone has just a few counts. The chain combines TRBV7-6 with TRBJ1-5, with a weak D call TRBD1 (5 bases). CDR1 is SGHVS and CDR2 is FNYEAQ in the germline V gene. Trimming pared 5 bases from V and 5 bases from J, leaving 16 bases between. The CDR3 is 15 residues long. The CDR3 DNA reads TGTGCCAGCAGCCGAAGTCCAGGGCCCGATCAGCCCCAGCATTTT. Amino acids: CASSRSPGPDQPQHF.

This chain connects TRBV11-2 to TRBJ2-2, with no clear D. Germline-derived CDR1 and CDR2 are SGHAT and FQNNGV. There are 15 residues in the CDR3. Deletions cut 1 base from V and 6 bases from J, with 12 bases between. The CDR3 region is CASSLGFGDAGELFF. In nucleotides, the CDR3 is TGTGCCAGCAGCTTAGGGTTCGGAGATGCCGGGGAGCTGTTTTTT. Supplemented by reference TRBV11-2 and TRBJ2-2, the full variable domain reads EAGVAQSPRYKIIEKRQSVAFWCNPISGHATLYWYQQILGQGPKLLIQFQNNGVVDDSQLPKDRFSAERLKGVDSTLKIQPAKLEDSAVYLCASSLGFGDAGELFFGEGSRLTVL.

V gene TRBV28 combines with J gene TRBJ1-1, with no clear D. With 6 bases removed from V and 1 base from J, the gap between germline ends came to 12 bases. This CDR3 contains 14 residues. From germline, CDR1 is MDHEN and CDR2 SYDVKM. The CDR3 region has the DNA TGTGCCAGCAGCTTAACAGTTACGAACACTGAAGCTTTCTTT. It specifies CASSLTVTNTEAFF.

The rearrangement joins TRBV7-9 to TRBJ2-3, with TRBD2 matching over 12 bases. Trimming at V came to 5 bases and at J to 2 bases, leaving 11 bases not matched to a gene. This CDR3 region has 18 residues. The germline gives CDR1 SEHNR, CDR2 FQNEAQ (reference sequence). The CDR3 sequence is CASSVRRLAGGITDTQYF. DNA of the CDR3: TGTGCCAGCAGCGTACGCCGGCTAGCGGGAGGGATCACAGATACGCAGTATTTT.

This rearrangement joins TRBV6-5 to TRBJ1-5, with 8 bases matching TRBD1. The CDR3 runs to 14 residues. Unmatched junction bases numbered 8, after V lost 6 bases and J lost 7 bases. Germline V gives CDR1 MNHEY, CDR2 SVGAGI. CDR3 in amino acids: CASSLTGVGQPQHF. The CDR3 DNA follows: TGTGCCAGCAGCCTGACAGGGGTTGGCCAGCCCCAGCATTTT.

This sequence joins TRBV5-5 and TRBJ2-2; the D gene is possibly TRBD2 (6 bases). CDR3 length equals 15 residues. V lost 2 bases and J lost 4, with 12 bases in between. Germline V CDR1 and CDR2: SGHKS, YYEKEE (reference sequence). CDR3 bases: TGTGCCAGCAGCTTAAGGGAGGCGGGCACCGGGGAGCTGTTTTTT. Translating gives CASSLREAGTGELFF.

The chain employs TRBV15 and TRBJ2-1; D gene ambiguous. Trimming removed 1 base from V and 10 bases from J, with 5 bases in between. The CDR3 has 11 residues. Looked up from germline, CDR1 is LNHNV and CDR2 is YYDKDF (reference sequence). The CDR3 DNA follows: TGTGCCACCAGCAGAGTTGGGGAGCAGTTCTTC. Translating gives CATSRVGEQFF.